The rows below give T cell receptor beta chains drawn from one sample of a study of identical twins. TCRdb analysed the 5' RACE reads with MiXCR anew, one entry per CDR3 protein. Among hundreds of thousands of distinct CDR3 sequences, more than 9% were seen once, and the ten largest hold around 1.5%. These sequences were also reported in another study, on yellow fever vaccine responses in identical twins.

The sample taken for sequencing was PBMCs. The receptors come from a woman between 18 and 29 years old in good health. The CDR3 runs from the conserved cysteine through the conserved F or W. A D gene is named only where the DNA matches it firmly. Where a row states a size, it is once, few, many or the class of an expanded clone; other rows omit it.

V	size	J	D	CDR3	DNA
TRBV7-8	-	TRBJ2-5	-	CASSLELATQYF	TGTGCCAGCAGCTTAGAGCTGGCGACCCAGTACTTC
TRBV18	few	TRBJ2-2	TRBD2	CASSPPGGWIAGELFF	TGTGCCAGCTCACCCCCCGGGGGGTGGATCGCCGGGGAGCTGTTTTTT
TRBV12-5	-	TRBJ2-1	TRBD2	CASGMGLAGYNEQFF	TGTGCTAGTGGTATGGGACTAGCGGGCTACAATGAGCAGTTCTTC
TRBV20-1	many	TRBJ2-3	-	CSADGRGVTDTQYF	TGCAGTGCGGACGGTCGCGGGGTCACAGATACGCAGTATTTT
TRBV5-1	-	TRBJ2-2	-	CASNQINTGELFF	TGCGCCAGCAACCAGATTAACACCGGGGAGCTGTTTTTT
TRBV18	-	TRBJ1-4	-	CASSPTGRDEKLFF	TGTGCCAGCTCACCGACAGGACGGGATGAAAAACTGTTTTTT
TRBV3-1	many	TRBJ2-1	TRBD2	CASTLLAGTYNEQFF	TGTGCCAGCACCTTACTAGCGGGGACCTACAATGAGCAGTTCTTC
TRBV20-1	few	TRBJ2-2	TRBD2	CSAGLAGGNTGELFF	TGCAGTGCCGGACTAGCGGGAGGGAACACCGGGGAGCTGTTTTTT
TRBV15	-	TRBJ2-1	-	CATSSRQEWYNEQFF	TGTGCCACCAGCTCCCGACAGGAATGGTACAATGAGCAGTTCTTC
TRBV5-5	-	TRBJ2-2	-	CASSLVFPGELFF	TGTGCCAGCAGCTTGGTTTTTCCCGGGGAGCTGTTTTTT
TRBV5-1	few	TRBJ2-2	-	CASRVGDRANTGELFF	TGCGCCAGCAGGGTTGGGGATCGCGCGAACACCGGGGAGCTGTTTTTT
TRBV12-3/TRBV12-4	few	TRBJ2-2	-	CASSLAWGVKVGELFF	TGTGCCAGCAGTTTAGCTTGGGGGGTTAAAGTCGGGGAGCTGTTTTTT
TRBV24-1	-	TRBJ2-3	TRBD2	CATSATTSGRTDTQYF	TGTGCCACCAGTGCCACGACTAGCGGGAGAACAGATACGCAGTATTTT
TRBV12-3/TRBV12-4	many	TRBJ1-1	-	CASSSPGRTNTEAFF	TGTGCCAGCAGTTCCCCGGGACGGACGAACACTGAAGCTTTCTTT
TRBV20-1	-	TRBJ2-3	TRBD2	CSAENLASGRNAGTDTQYF	TGCAGTGCCGAGAATCTGGCTAGCGGAAGAAACGCCGGCACAGATACGCAGTATTTT
TRBV12-3/TRBV12-4	many	TRBJ2-2	-	CASSLGVVVPTGELFF	TGTGCCAGCAGTTTAGGTGTCGTGGTTCCCACCGGGGAGCTGTTTTTT
TRBV4-2	-	TRBJ1-6	-	CASSQGTTNYNSPLHF	TGTGCCAGCAGCCAAGGAACGACAAATTATAATTCACCCCTCCACTTT
TRBV28	-	TRBJ2-3	TRBD2	CASSLLREIDTQYF	TGTGCCAGCAGTTTATTGCGGGAGATAGATACGCAGTATTTT
TRBV7-8	many	TRBJ1-2	TRBD1	CASSLARQGIANYGYTF	TGTGCCAGCAGCTTAGCCCGACAGGGGATAGCTAACTATGGCTACACCTTC
TRBV5-1	-	TRBJ1-1	-	CASSRAFSSLDTEAFF	TGCGCCAGCAGCAGGGCGTTTAGTTCGTTGGACACTGAAGCTTTCTTT
TRBV4-1	-	TRBJ2-2	-	CANSQRRTGELFF	TGCGCCAACAGCCAAAGACGTACCGGGGAGCTGTTTTTT
TRBV29-1	many	TRBJ2-6	-	CSVGRGSYSGANVLTF	TGCAGCGTTGGCAGGGGCTCCTACTCTGGGGCCAACGTCCTGACTTTC
TRBV7-6	-	TRBJ2-1	TRBD1	CASSLGTGGRYNEQFF	TGTGCCAGCAGCTTAGGGACAGGGGGAAGATACAATGAGCAGTTCTTC
TRBV28	-	TRBJ1-2	-	CASSPPPRSYGYTF	TGTGCCAGCAGTCCCCCCCCGCGTAGCTATGGCTACACCTTC
TRBV20-1	few	TRBJ2-7	TRBD2	CSARDRLAVYEQYF	TGCAGTGCTAGAGATCGACTAGCGGTTTACGAGCAGTACTTC
TRBV5-1	many	TRBJ2-6	-	CASSLLPGDGANVLTF	TGCGCCAGCAGCTTACTTCCAGGGGACGGGGCCAACGTCCTGACTTTC
TRBV27	few	TRBJ2-3	-	CASSLPGDGTDTQYF	TGTGCCAGCAGTCTGCCGGGGGATGGCACAGATACGCAGTATTTT
TRBV24-1	many	TRBJ2-1	TRBD2	CATSESTSARREQFF	TGTGCCACCAGTGAGTCGACTAGCGCTAGACGTGAGCAGTTCTTC
TRBV20-1	few	TRBJ2-1	TRBD2	CSARGAGRYNEQFF	TGCAGTGCTAGGGGAGCGGGGCGGTACAATGAGCAGTTCTTC
TRBV5-1	few	TRBJ2-7	TRBD1	CASSLGSQGAYEQYF	TGCGCCAGCAGCTTGGGTTCCCAGGGGGCCTACGAGCAGTACTTC
TRBV20-1	few	TRBJ2-3	TRBD2	CSAVAGGLADTQYF	TGCAGTGCAGTAGCGGGAGGGCTCGCAGATACGCAGTATTTT
TRBV3-1	many	TRBJ1-5	-	CASSQATGNQPQHF	TGTGCCAGCAGCCAAGCTACTGGCAATCAGCCCCAGCATTTT
TRBV29-1	-	TRBJ2-1	TRBD1	CSAKAGTGNNEQFF	TGCAGCGCCAAAGCCGGGACAGGGAACAATGAGCAGTTCTTC
TRBV4-1	-	TRBJ2-1	TRBD2	CASSLDFGRGREAEQFF	TGCGCCAGCAGCCTCGACTTCGGGCGGGGGAGGGAGGCTGAGCAGTTCTTC
TRBV3-1	few	TRBJ2-7	-	CASSQDWRSEQYF	TGTGCCAGCAGCCAAGATTGGAGATCCGAGCAGTACTTC
TRBV28	once	TRBJ2-7	-	CASTRGPYEQYF	TGTGCCAGCACCCGGGGCCCCTACGAGCAGTACTTC
TRBV7-9	-	TRBJ1-5	-	CASSLAGRGQPQHF	TGTGCCAGCAGCTTAGCCGGCAGGGGTCAGCCCCAGCATTTT